These 15 T cell receptor beta chains originate from one sample sequenced in a study of blood T cell repertoires in COVID-19. Profiling relied on immunoSEQ multiplex PCR, and the TCRdb table lists in-frame clones only, not all of them. Altogether around 330,000 clones are present, 80% to 90% being singletons, with the ten largest covering 8.5% to 10%. Sequenced input: PBMCs or T cells enriched from blood (not recorded which). The receptors derive from a woman younger than 30 who had recovered from COVID-19.

The gene calls are TRBV3-1 (or the pseudogene TRBV3-2) and TRBJ2-3; 8 nucleotides line up with TRBD2. CDR3 length: 18 amino acids. V lost 1 base to trimming and J lost 5 bases; unmatched junction nucleotides: 14. Germline V lookup: CDR1 LGHDT, CDR2 YNNKEL (reference sequence). CDR3 loop: CASSQVSGAGDLRDTQYF. CDR3 sequence (DNA): TGTGCCAGCAGCCAAGTCTCAGGAGCGGGAGATTTGAGAGATACGCAGTATTTT.

The rearrangement joins TRBV11-2 to TRBJ2-1; TRBD2 matches 12 bases. Germline assignment: CDR1 SGHAT and CDR2 FQNNGV. This CDR3 comprises 18 residues. The V and J ends lost 1 base and 5 bases, in that order; junction bases with no gene match: 9. CDR3 nucleotide sequence: TGTGCCAGCAGCTTAGCTTTATCTAGCGGGGGGGCCAACAATGAGCAGTTCTTC. Protein: CASSLALSSGGANNEQFF.

The V and J genes are TRBV7-9 and TRBJ1-2; D is undetermined. The CDR3 runs to 13 residues. Trimming cost V 6 bases and J 5 bases, with 13 bases left between them. Germline-derived CDR1 and CDR2 are SEHNR and FQNEAQ (reference sequence). The CDR3, as DNA: TGTGCCAGCAGAGTACTAGTAGCTTATGGCTACACCTTC. Its protein product is CASRVLVAYGYTF. The complete variable domain, with remaining parts taken from reference TRBV7-9 and TRBJ1-2, reads DTGVSQNPRHKITKRGQNVTFRCDPISEHNRLYWYRQTLGQGPEFLTYFQNEAQLEKSRLLSDRFSAERPKGSFSTLEIQRTEQGDSAMYLCASRVLVAYGYTFGSGTRLTVV.

CDR3 coding DNA: TGCGCCAGCAGCGCAACCGGGACAGGGAGGAGCACTGAAGCTTTCTTT. Translation gives CASSATGTGRSTEAFF. The chain carries TRBV5-1 and TRBJ1-1; 9 bases are a match to TRBD1. CDR1 SGHRS and CDR2 YFSETQ come from the germline V gene. V gave up 4 bases and J gave up 4 bases; unmatched junction bases: 11. The CDR3 extends over 16 amino acids.

The rearrangement links TRBV7-2 to TRBJ1-6, with a weak D call TRBD1 (5 bases). CDR1 and CDR2 (germline): SGHTA, FQGNSA. The CDR3 length is 14 residues. Trimming removed 6 bases at V and 4 bases at J, with 10 bases between. CDR3 nucleotide sequence: TGTGCCAGCAGTCCTGGGGGGTATAATTCACCCCTCCACTTT. Translation gives CASSPGGYNSPLHF.

The rearrangement uses TRBV2 and TRBJ2-3, with D possibly matching TRBD1 (6 bases). The CDR3 is made up of 10 amino acids. The germline CDR1 and CDR2 sequences are SNHLY and FYNNEI. V was clipped by 9 bases and J by 8 bases, with 9 bases between them. CDR3 nucleotides: TGTGCCAGTCTGGGGGCTACGCAGTATTTT. The encoded protein is CASLGATQYF.

V is TRBV3-1 (or the pseudogene TRBV3-2) and J is TRBJ2-7, with a possible D match to TRBD2 (6 bases). The CDR3 runs 15 residues. With 3 bases removed from V and 1 base from J, the gap between germline ends came to 13 bases. Germline V gene sequence: CDR1 LGHDT, CDR2 YNNKEL (reference sequence). The DNA for the CDR3 is TGTGCCAGCAGCCAGGGGGGACTTGCATCCTACGAGCAGTACTTC. Amino acid sequence: CASSQGGLASYEQYF.

V is TRBV28 and J is TRBJ2-7; D possibly corresponds to TRBD2 (7 bases). Trimming stripped 6 bases from V and 5 bases from J, with 26 bases between. The CDR3 covers 17 residues. Germline-derived CDR1 and CDR2 are MDHEN and SYDVKM. In nucleotides, the CDR3 is TGTGCCAGCAGCGAGGGGGGGGGAACGGGACCTATCCACGAGCAGTACTTC. Its translation: CASSEGGGTGPIHEQYF.

In its sample, this clone was seen a few times. The identical CDR3 is also encoded by other nucleotide sequences in the sample. CDR3 nucleotides: TGTGCCAGCAGCTTGGACAGTAAAGAGACCCAGTACTTC. Translating gives CASSLDSKETQYF. The chain recombines TRBV5-4 with TRBJ2-5; D remains ambiguous. This CDR3 contains 13 residues. V was trimmed by 0 bases and J by 3 bases, leaving 6 bases between them. The V gene's germline CDR1 is SGHNT and CDR2 YYREEE (reference sequence).

The chain has TRBV19 and TRBJ2-3, with TRBD1 matching over 10 bases. The CDR3 contains 18 residues. CDR1 is LNHDA, CDR2 SQIVND, per germline (reference sequence). Trimming at V came to 3 bases and at J to 0 bases, leaving 9 bases not matched to a gene. This CDR3 reads CASSILGTGATSTDTQYF. The CDR3 DNA is TGTGCCAGTAGTATCCTCGGGACAGGGGCCACAAGCACAGATACGCAGTATTTT.

The chain is built from TRBV4-2 and TRBJ1-1; the D gene is possibly TRBD1 (6 bases). Germline-derived CDR1 and CDR2 are LGHNA and YNFKEQ. This CDR3 contains 16 residues. Trimming removed 0 bases at V and 0 bases at J, with 11 bases between. The CDR3 region has the DNA TGTGCCAGCAGCCAAGAGGGGGCCCGGGTGAACACTGAAGCTTTCTTT. Translation gives CASSQEGARVNTEAFF.

This chain uses TRBV7-2 with TRBJ2-7; 7 bases fit TRBD1. The V and J ends lost 5 bases and 2 bases, in that order; junction bases with no gene match: 18. This CDR3 region has 18 residues. CDR1 is SGHTA, CDR2 FQGNSA, per germline. Here the CDR3 DNA reads TGTGCCAGCAGCCCAAGAGGCCGGTCCGACAGGGCCACCTACGAGCAGTACTTC. This codes for CASSPRGRSDRATYEQYF.

The rearrangement links TRBV4-2 to TRBJ2-3; 8 positions agree with TRBD2. Trimming took 0 bases from V and 3 from J; bases not matched to a gene: 14. The CDR3 has 19 amino acids. Germline CDR1 and CDR2: LGHNA and YNFKEQ. The CDR3 coding sequence is TGTGCCAGCAGCCAAGATCTCGGGTTTCGGGGACTAGGAACAGATACGCAGTATTTT. Protein product: CASSQDLGFRGLGTDTQYF.

This rearrangement joins TRBV7-6 to TRBJ2-7; the match to TRBD1 covers 9 bases. Looked up from germline, CDR1 is SGHVS and CDR2 is FNYEAQ. With 6 bases clipped from V and 3 bases from J, the junction kept 15 bases outside the gene matches. The CDR3 is 17 amino acids. CDR3 loop: CASSSKLPGQGLYEQYF. The CDR3 bases are TGTGCCAGCAGTTCCAAACTTCCGGGACAGGGCCTCTACGAGCAGTACTTC.

CDR3 bases: TGCGCCAGCAGCTTGGTAGGGAGCCTCTGTTGCTACACCTTC. Amino acids: CASSLVGSLCCYTF. V usage is TRBV5-1 and J usage is TRBJ1-2; D not resolved. This CDR3 is 14 amino acids long. Germline loops: CDR1 SGHRS, CDR2 YFSETQ. The ends were cut back, 0 bases at V and 9 bases at J, with 15 bases in the middle.